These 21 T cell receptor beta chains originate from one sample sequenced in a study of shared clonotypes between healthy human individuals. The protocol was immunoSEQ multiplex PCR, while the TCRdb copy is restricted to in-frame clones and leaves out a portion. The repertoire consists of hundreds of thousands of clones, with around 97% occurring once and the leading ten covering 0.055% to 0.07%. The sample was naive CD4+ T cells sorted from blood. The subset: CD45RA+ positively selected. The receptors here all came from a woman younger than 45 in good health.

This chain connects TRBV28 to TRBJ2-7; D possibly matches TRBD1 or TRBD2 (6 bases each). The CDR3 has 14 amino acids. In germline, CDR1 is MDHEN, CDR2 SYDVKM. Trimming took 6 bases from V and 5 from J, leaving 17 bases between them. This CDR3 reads CASRDGGQGNEQYF. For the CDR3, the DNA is TGTGCCAGCAGGGATGGGGGGCAGGGTAACGAGCAGTACTTC.

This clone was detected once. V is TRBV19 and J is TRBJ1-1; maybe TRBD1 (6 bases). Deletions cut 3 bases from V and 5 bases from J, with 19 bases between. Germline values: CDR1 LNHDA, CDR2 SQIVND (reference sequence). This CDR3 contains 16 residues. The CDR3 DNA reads TGTGCCAGTAGTATTGGGGGCCCGGGAAGGAGAACTGAAGCTTTCTTT. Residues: CASSIGGPGRRTEAFF.

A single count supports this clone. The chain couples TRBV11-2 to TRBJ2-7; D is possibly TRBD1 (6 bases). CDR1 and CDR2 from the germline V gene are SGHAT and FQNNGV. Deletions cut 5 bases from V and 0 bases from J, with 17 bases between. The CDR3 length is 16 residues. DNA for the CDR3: TGTGCCAGCAGCAGAACCAAGGGGGAGAGCTCCTACGAGCAGTACTTC. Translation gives CASSRTKGESSYEQYF.

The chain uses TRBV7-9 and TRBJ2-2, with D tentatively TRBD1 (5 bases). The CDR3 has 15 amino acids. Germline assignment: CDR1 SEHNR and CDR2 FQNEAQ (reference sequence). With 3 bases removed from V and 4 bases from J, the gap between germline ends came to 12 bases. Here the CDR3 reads CASSFTGSRTGELFF. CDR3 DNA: TGTGCCAGCAGCTTTACAGGTTCGCGCACCGGGGAGCTGTTTTTT.

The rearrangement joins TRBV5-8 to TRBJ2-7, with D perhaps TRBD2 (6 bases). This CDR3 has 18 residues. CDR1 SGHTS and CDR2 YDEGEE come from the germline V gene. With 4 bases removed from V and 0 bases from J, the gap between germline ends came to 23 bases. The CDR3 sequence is CASSAGTGTFSLSYEQYF. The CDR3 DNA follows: TGTGCCAGCAGCGCCGGTACCGGGACTTTCTCCCTCTCCTACGAGCAGTACTTC.

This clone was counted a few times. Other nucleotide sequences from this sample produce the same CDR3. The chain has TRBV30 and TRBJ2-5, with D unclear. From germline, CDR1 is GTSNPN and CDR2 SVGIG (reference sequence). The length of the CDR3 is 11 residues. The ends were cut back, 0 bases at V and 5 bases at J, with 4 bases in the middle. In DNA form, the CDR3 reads TGTGCCTGGAGTGTCCCGGAGACCCAGTACTTC. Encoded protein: CAWSVPETQYF.

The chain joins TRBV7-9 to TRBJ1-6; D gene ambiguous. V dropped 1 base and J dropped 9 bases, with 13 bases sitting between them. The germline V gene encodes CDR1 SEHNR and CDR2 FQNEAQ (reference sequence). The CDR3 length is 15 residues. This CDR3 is CASSLDTLGSSPLHF. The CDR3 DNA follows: TGTGCCAGCAGCTTAGACACCCTGGGAAGTTCACCCCTCCACTTT.

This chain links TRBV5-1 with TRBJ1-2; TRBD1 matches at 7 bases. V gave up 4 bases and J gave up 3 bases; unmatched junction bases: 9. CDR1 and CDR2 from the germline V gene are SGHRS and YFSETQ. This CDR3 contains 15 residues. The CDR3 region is CASSPYGQEYYGYTF. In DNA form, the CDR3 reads TGCGCCAGCAGCCCTTACGGACAGGAGTACTATGGCTACACCTTC.

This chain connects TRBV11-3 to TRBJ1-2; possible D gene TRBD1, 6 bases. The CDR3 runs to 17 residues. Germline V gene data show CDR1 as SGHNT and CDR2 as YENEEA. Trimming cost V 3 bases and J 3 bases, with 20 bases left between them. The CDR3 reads CASSFRDKGSVDYGYTF. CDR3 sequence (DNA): TGTGCCAGCAGCTTCCGGGACAAAGGTTCGGTGGACTATGGCTACACCTTC. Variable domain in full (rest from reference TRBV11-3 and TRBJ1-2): EAGVVQSPRYKIIEKKQPVAFWCNPISGHNTLYWYLQNLGQGPELLIRYENEEAVDDSQLPKDRFSAERLKGVDSTLKIQPAELGDSAVYLCASSFRDKGSVDYGYTFGSGTRLTVV.

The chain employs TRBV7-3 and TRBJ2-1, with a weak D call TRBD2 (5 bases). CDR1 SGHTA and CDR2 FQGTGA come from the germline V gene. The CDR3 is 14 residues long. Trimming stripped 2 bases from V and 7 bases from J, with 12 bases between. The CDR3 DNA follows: TGTGCCAGCAGCTTATTTAGCGTGGGGAATGAGCAGTTCTTC. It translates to CASSLFSVGNEQFF.

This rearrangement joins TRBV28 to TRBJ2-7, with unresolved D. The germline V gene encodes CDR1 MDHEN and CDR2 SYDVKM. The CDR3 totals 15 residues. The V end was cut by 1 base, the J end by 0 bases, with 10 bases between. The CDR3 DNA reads TGTGCCAGCAGTTTATCGCGCAGCAGCTCCTACGAGCAGTACTTC. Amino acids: CASSLSRSSSYEQYF.

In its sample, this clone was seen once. This CDR3 reads CASSFIAEAFF. The CDR3, as DNA: TGTGCCAGCAGTTTTATCGCTGAAGCTTTCTTT. The gene calls are TRBV28 and TRBJ1-1; no definite D call. The CDR3 sequence is 11 residues long. CDR1 and CDR2 (germline): MDHEN, SYDVKM. Trimming pared 3 bases from V and 6 bases from J, leaving 5 bases between. The complete variable domain, with remaining parts taken from reference TRBV28 and TRBJ1-1, reads DVKVTQSSRYLVKRTGEKVFLECVQDMDHENMFWYRQDPGLGLRLIYFSYDVKMKEKGDIPEGYSVSREKKERFSLILESASTNQTSMYLCASSFIAEAFFGQGTRLTVV.

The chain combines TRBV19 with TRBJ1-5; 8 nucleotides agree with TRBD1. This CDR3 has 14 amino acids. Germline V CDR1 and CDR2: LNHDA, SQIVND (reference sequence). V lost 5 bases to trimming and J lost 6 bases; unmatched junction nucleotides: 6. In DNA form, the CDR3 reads TGTGCCAGTAGTTGGACAGGGAGTGGTCAGCCCCAGCATTTT. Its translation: CASSWTGSGQPQHF.

The CDR3 nucleotides are TGTGCCAGCAGTTGGTTGGGTGAGCAGTTCTTC. This codes for CASSWLGEQFF. The V call is TRBV6-5, the J call TRBJ2-1; unclear D gene. The CDR3 runs to 11 residues. Germline CDR1 MNHEY, CDR2 SVGAGI. Trimming stripped 4 bases from V and 9 bases from J, with 7 bases between.

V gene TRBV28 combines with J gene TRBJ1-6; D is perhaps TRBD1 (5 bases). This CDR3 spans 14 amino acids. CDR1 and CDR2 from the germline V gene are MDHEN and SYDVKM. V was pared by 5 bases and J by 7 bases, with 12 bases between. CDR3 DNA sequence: TGTGCCAGCAGTCGGCCGGGGCGGAATTCACCCCTCCACTTT. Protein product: CASSRPGRNSPLHF.

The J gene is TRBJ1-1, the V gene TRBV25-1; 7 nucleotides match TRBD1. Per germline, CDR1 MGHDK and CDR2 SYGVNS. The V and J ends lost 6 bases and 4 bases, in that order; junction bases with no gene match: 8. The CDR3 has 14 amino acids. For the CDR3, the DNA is TGTGCCAGCAGACCACAGGGGTCGGCCACTGAAGCTTTCTTT. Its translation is CASRPQGSATEAFF.

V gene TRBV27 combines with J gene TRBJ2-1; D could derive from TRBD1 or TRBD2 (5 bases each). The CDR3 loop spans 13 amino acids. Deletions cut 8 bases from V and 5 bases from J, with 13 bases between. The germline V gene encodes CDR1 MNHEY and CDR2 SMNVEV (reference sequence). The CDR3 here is CASGRGAHNEQFF. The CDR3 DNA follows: TGTGCCAGCGGGAGAGGGGCCCACAATGAGCAGTTCTTC.

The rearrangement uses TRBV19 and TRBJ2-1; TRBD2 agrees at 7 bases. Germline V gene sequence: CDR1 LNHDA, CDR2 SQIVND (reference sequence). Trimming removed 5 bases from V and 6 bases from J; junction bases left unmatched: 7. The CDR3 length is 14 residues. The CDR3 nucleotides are TGTGCCAGTAGTTTTGGGGGGGGAGGCAATGAGCAGTTCTTC. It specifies CASSFGGGGNEQFF.

The CDR3 here is CASSTLRGLAGEVSTYEQYF. The CDR3, as DNA: TGTGCCAGTAGTACCCTTCGGGGACTAGCGGGGGAGGTCTCTACCTACGAGCAGTACTTC. The chain uses TRBV19 and TRBJ2-7; the match to TRBD2 covers 14 bases. Germline CDR1 and CDR2: LNHDA and SQIVND (reference sequence). After removal of 4 bases from V and 2 bases from J, the junction contained 16 bases not matched to a gene. The CDR3 is made up of 20 amino acids.

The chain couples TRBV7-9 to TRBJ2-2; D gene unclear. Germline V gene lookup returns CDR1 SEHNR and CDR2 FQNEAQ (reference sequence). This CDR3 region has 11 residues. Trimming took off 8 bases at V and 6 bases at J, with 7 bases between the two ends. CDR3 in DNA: TGTGCCAGCTCCGGGTCCGGGGAGCTGTTTTTT. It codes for CASSGSGELFF.

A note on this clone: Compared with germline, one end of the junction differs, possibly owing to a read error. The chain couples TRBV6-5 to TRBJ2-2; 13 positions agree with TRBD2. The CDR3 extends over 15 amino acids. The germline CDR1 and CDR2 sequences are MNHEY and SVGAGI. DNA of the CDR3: TGTGCCAGTAGTTGGACTAGCGGGAGTCCCGGGGAGCTGTTTTTT. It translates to CASSWTSGSPGELFF.